A single sample gave rise to the 5 T cell receptor beta chains below, sequenced in a study of CXCR3 chemokines and chemotherapy response in bladder cancer. TCRdb reprocessed the PCR reads with MiXCR, giving one entry per CDR3 protein. Among about 1,500 distinct CDR3 sequences listed, less than 25% were seen once. The sample was collected from a patient whose treatment included neoadjuvant chemotherapy. These receptors were collected from a human donor with bladder cancer that did not respond to neoadjuvant chemotherapy.

This clonotype was detected many times. The V call is TRBV28, the J call TRBJ1-1; D is possibly TRBD1 (5 bases). The ends were cut back, 6 bases at V and 1 base at J, with 9 bases in the middle. The CDR3 runs to 13 residues. Germline V gene sequence: CDR1 MDHEN, CDR2 SYDVKM. CDR3 nucleotide sequence: TGTGCCAGCAGGCGGGGCACGAACACTGAAGCTTTCTTT. Translation gives CASRRGTNTEAFF.

This clonotype is classed as medium-sized. This chain connects TRBV18 to TRBJ2-1; no clear D gene. Germline values: CDR1 KGHSH, CDR2 LQKENI. V gave up 6 bases and J gave up 0 bases, with 15 bases separating them. The CDR3 has 16 residues. Here the CDR3 DNA reads TGTGCCAGCTCTCTCCTCGAGATGAGCTCCTACAATGAGCAGTTCTTC. The encoded protein is CASSLLEMSSYNEQFF.

This clonotype appeared a few times. The CDR3 DNA follows: TGTGCCAGCAGCCGAACGGGGGATCCTCACACATGGAATGAGCAGTTCTTC. It is translated as CASSRTGDPHTWNEQFF. The chain uses TRBV5-5 and TRBJ2-1; tentatively, D is TRBD2 (6 bases). The CDR3 covers 17 residues. Trimming pared 4 bases from V and 7 bases from J, leaving 24 bases between. Germline loops: CDR1 SGHKS, CDR2 YYEKEE (reference sequence).

This clonotype is classed as medium-sized. The chain joins TRBV7-9 to TRBJ1-1, with D unresolved. Per germline, CDR1 SEHNR and CDR2 FQNEAQ (reference sequence). This CDR3 contains 14 residues. V was clipped by 1 base and J by 1 base, with 7 bases between them. This chain's CDR3 is CASSLEPGNTEAFF. DNA of the CDR3: TGTGCCAGCAGCTTAGAGCCAGGGAACACTGAAGCTTTCTTT.

This clonotype is classed as large (0.1 to 1%). The chain employs TRBV6-5 and TRBJ2-5; D unclear. The CDR3 has 11 residues. Per germline, CDR1 MNHEY and CDR2 SVGAGI. V was clipped by 4 bases and J by 5 bases, with 5 bases between them. DNA of the CDR3: TGTGCCAGCAGTTCACGGGAGACCCAGTACTTC. Encoded protein: CASSSRETQYF.